The sequence of this TCR beta chain was determined in a study of T cells in Graves' hyperthyroidism and ophthalmopathy. Study-level background: Upon initial diagnosis and before any treatment, peripheral blood was collected.

This clonotype was observed at least ten times. RNA transcripts served as the template for amplifying TCR beta CDR3 regions. Researchers ran a first-round RT-PCR on the TCR CDR3 using the HTBI primer set. Via MiXCR, TCRdb re-called the multiplex PCR reads, giving one row per CDR3 protein. The data show under 400,000 distinct CDR3 sequences, 18% seen once. Trimming removed 0 bases from V and 6 bases from J, with 12 bases in between. This CDR3 contains 13 residues. Germline CDR1 is GTSNPN and CDR2 is SVGIG (reference sequence). The sequencing input was blood. This chain joins TRBV30 and TRBJ2-7; the D is unclear. The clonotype comes from a woman between 35 and 50 years old with Graves' ophthalmopathy. CDR3 sequence reads: CAWSVLAIGEQYF. The CDR3, as DNA: TGTGCCTGGAGTGTACTGGCTATTGGCGAGCAGTACTTC. The full variable domain, rest sourced from reference TRBV30 and TRBJ2-7, is SQTIHQWPATLVQPVGSPLSLECTVEGTSNPNLYWYRQAAGRGLQLLFYSVGIGQISSEVPQNLSASRPQDRQFILSSKKLLLSDSGFYLCAWSVLAIGEQYFGPGTRLTVT.